This TCR beta chain was captured by sequencing in a study of blood T cell repertoires in COVID-19. The CDR3 has 13 amino acids. The V end was cut by 6 bases, the J end by 4 bases, with 10 bases between. Some clones are missing from TCRdb's copy, which holds only in-frame ones; the method was immunoSEQ multiplex PCR. This sample has around 160,000 clones, with 81% found just once. The TCR was taken from a man between 60 and 70 years old with active or convalescent COVID-19. The J gene is TRBJ1-5, the V gene TRBV12-3 or TRBV12-4; D gene unclear. Sequenced input: peripheral blood. CDR3: CASSNRQNQPQHF. The CDR3 coding sequence is TGTGCCAGCAGCAATAGACAAAATCAGCCCCAGCATTTT.